This T cell receptor beta chain was documented in a study of blood T cell repertoires in COVID-19. The CDR3 contains 16 residues. Trimming cost V 0 bases and J 10 bases, with 19 bases left between them. CDR1 is MNHEY and CDR2 is SVGEGT in the germline V gene. Some clones are missing from TCRdb's copy, which holds only in-frame ones; the method was immunoSEQ multiplex PCR. The repertoire holds some 150,000 clones, with 80% to 90% as singletons. Sequenced input: peripheral blood. The chain uses TRBV6-2 or TRBV6-3 and TRBJ2-1, with D possibly TRBD2 on 6 matching bases. This receptor was taken from a man in his 70s with acute or convalescent COVID-19. This CDR3 is CASSYSGGEVRREQFF. The CDR3, as DNA: TGTGCCAGCAGTTACTCCGGGGGAGAGGTCCGTCGGGAGCAGTTCTTC.